The 11 T cell receptor beta chains presented below share a single source sample, sequenced in a study of prognosis after radiotherapy for stage I lung cancer. Genomic DNA provided the template from which TCR beta CDR3 was amplified by two-round multiplex PCR. The first round of PCR was done with primers that matched each TRBV and TRBJ gene. MiXCR, run by TCRdb on the multiplex PCR reads, gives a single entry per CDR3 protein. The data show about 51,000 distinct CDR3 sequences, with 30% to 35% seen just once and approximately 8.3% held by the top ten. The material sequenced was PBMCs, taken before or after stereotactic body radiation therapy (not recorded which). These receptors were taken from a donor at least 50 years old with non-small cell lung cancer.

This clonotype was observed a single time. The chain is built from TRBV6-2 or TRBV6-3 and TRBJ1-2; TRBD1 might be the D (5 bases). The V end was cut by 6 bases, the J end by 7 bases, with 18 bases between. This CDR3 contains 14 residues. Germline V lookup: CDR1 MNHEY, CDR2 SVGEGT. The DNA for the CDR3 is TGTGCCAGCAGCACCGGGACGGAAAGAACTGGCTACACCTTC. Translating gives CASSTGTERTGYTF.

This clonotype was detected ten times or more. The V gene is TRBV3-1, the J gene TRBJ1-2, with no clear D. This CDR3 region has 14 residues. Trimming pared 3 bases from V and 2 bases from J, leaving 10 bases between. CDR1 LGHDT and CDR2 YNNKEL come from the germline V gene (reference sequence). CDR3 residues: CASSQSDLNYGYTF. DNA of the CDR3: TGTGCCAGCAGCCAGTCGGACCTCAACTATGGCTACACCTTC.

Turning to this clonotype: The likely explanation is a read error, given a far larger clone one base away. V gene TRBV7-9 combines with J gene TRBJ2-3; D gene unclear. Germline V gives CDR1 SEHNR, CDR2 FQNEAQ (reference sequence). This CDR3 contains 13 residues. CDR3 sequence: CAISFNLGDTQYF. As DNA, the CDR3 is TGTGCCATCAGCTTTAATCTAGGAGATACGCAGTATTTT.

The chain is built from TRBV7-8 and TRBJ2-3, with 11 bases identical to TRBD2. CDR1 is SGHVS, CDR2 FQNEAQ, per germline. This CDR3 has 16 amino acids. With 2 bases clipped from V and 2 bases from J, the junction kept 3 bases outside the gene matches. The CDR3 region is CASSLTSGGFTDTQYF. Written as DNA, the CDR3 is TGTGCCAGCAGCTTAACTAGCGGGGGATTCACAGATACGCAGTATTTT.

To note about this clonotype: A much larger clonotype is one base distant, so this may be a read error. The chain couples TRBV25-1 to TRBJ1-5; D is undetermined. Trimming stripped 5 bases from V and 2 bases from J, with 4 bases between. Germline CDR1 MGHDK, CDR2 SYGVNS. The length of the CDR3 is 12 residues. The CDR3 here is CASSNGNQPQHF. CDR3 in DNA: TGTGCCAGCAGTAATGGCAATCAGCCCCAGCATTTT.

A few counts support this clonotype. This may stem from a read error, because a much larger clone lies one nucleotide away. This chain uses TRBV20-1 with TRBJ1-2, with a possible D match to TRBD1 (6 bases). This CDR3 is 13 amino acids long. Germline V gene lookup returns CDR1 DFQATT and CDR2 SNEGSKA (reference sequence). The CDR3 DNA follows: TGCAATGCATCTGAACAGGGTCGCTATGGCTACACCTTC. It is translated as CNASEQGRYGYTF.

Points on this clonotype: This likely stems from a read error, as it lies one base from a far larger clone. The chain uses TRBV6-2 or TRBV6-3 and TRBJ2-4; weak D call: TRBD2 (5 bases). The CDR3 contains 12 residues. The germline gives CDR1 MNHEY, CDR2 SVGEGT. The chain's CDR3 is CSTSGPKNIQYF. The CDR3 DNA is TGTTCCACGAGCGGCCCCAAAAACATTCAGTACTTC.

The V and J genes are TRBV6-2 or TRBV6-3 and TRBJ1-2; D remains unclear. Germline values: CDR1 MNHEY, CDR2 SVGEGT. This CDR3 is built from 13 residues. Deletions cut 2 bases from V and 5 bases from J, with 9 bases between. DNA of the CDR3: TGTGCCAGCAGTTACCTGGCAGGTTATGGCTACACCTTC. This gives the protein CASSYLAGYGYTF.

This clonotype is medium-sized within its sample. The chain joins TRBV12-3 or TRBV12-4 to TRBJ1-6, with D perhaps matching TRBD1 (5 bases). Trimming removed 5 bases at V and 6 bases at J, with 11 bases between. CDR3 length equals 14 residues. The CDR3 spells CASSTRVGNSPLHF. In nucleotides, the CDR3 is TGTGCCAGCAGTACCAGGGTGGGTAATTCACCCCTCCACTTT.

The sample holds many counts of this clonotype. CDR3 bases: TGTGCCAGCAGTTTAAAGAACACCGGGGAGCTGTTTTTT. Its translation is CASSLKNTGELFF. V is TRBV27 and J is TRBJ2-2; D gene unclear. Trimming pared 2 bases from V and 1 base from J, leaving 2 bases between. CDR1 is MNHEY and CDR2 is SMNVEV in the germline V gene (reference sequence). The CDR3 runs 13 residues.

This clonotype has a count of ten or more. The rearrangement joins TRBV2 to TRBJ2-1; possible D gene TRBD1, 6 bases. V was shortened by 8 bases and J by 5 bases, with 16 bases between the two germline ends. There are 14 residues in the CDR3. Germline values: CDR1 SNHLY, CDR2 FYNNEI. Written as DNA, the CDR3 is TGTGCCAGCCTCCTAGGGGGACCCAACAATGAGCAGTTCTTC. Translating it yields CASLLGGPNNEQFF. The full variable domain, its missing parts supplied by reference TRBV2 and TRBJ2-1, is EPEVTQTPSHQVTQMGQEVILRCVPISNHLYFYWYRQILGQKVEFLVSFYNNEISEKSEIFDDQFSVERPDGSNFTLKIRSTKLEDSAMYFCASLLGGPNNEQFFGPGTRLTVL.